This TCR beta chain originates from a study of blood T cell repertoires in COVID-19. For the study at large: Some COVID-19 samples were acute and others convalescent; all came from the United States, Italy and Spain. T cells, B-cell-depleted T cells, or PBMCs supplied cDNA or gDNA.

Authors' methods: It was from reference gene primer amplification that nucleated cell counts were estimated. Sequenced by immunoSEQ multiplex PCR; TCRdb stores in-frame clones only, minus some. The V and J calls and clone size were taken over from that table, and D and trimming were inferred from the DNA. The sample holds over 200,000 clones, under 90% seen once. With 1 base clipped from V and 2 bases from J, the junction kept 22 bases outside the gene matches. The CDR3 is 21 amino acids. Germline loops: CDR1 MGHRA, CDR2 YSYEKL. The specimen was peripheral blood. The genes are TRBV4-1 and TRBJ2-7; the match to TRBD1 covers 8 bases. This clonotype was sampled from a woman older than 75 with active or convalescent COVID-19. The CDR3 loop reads CASSQASSQGARRERTYEQYF. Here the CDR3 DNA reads TGCGCCAGCAGCCAAGCCTCTAGCCAGGGGGCGCGGAGGGAGCGAACCTACGAGCAGTACTTC.